The 31 T cell receptor beta chains reported below all come from one sample, sequenced in a study of technical replicates of blood from a few donors. TCRdb's copy holds only in-frame clones and misses some; the assay was immunoSEQ multiplex PCR. The sample holds tens of thousands of clones, 90% to 95% seen once. Material: PBMCs. Every receptor here comes from a human donor in good health. Some clones in this sample may be carry-over from other donors' samples.

The V call is TRBV6-5, the J call TRBJ1-1; D remains ambiguous. The CDR3 length is 13 residues. V shed 0 bases and J shed 11 bases, with 13 bases lying between them. Germline V lookup: CDR1 MNHEY, CDR2 SVGAGI. The CDR3 nucleotides are TGTGCCAGCAGTTACTCTGGTCGGGAATCGGCTTTCTTT. Its protein is CASSYSGRESAFF.

The CDR3 spells CASSYRRTRLEQYF. The DNA for the CDR3 is TGTGCCAGCAGTTACCGGAGAACAAGGCTCGAGCAGTACTTC. The V gene is TRBV6-5, the J gene TRBJ2-7; D unresolved. Germline CDR1 MNHEY, CDR2 SVGAGI. V dropped 2 bases and J dropped 6 bases, with 14 bases sitting between them. The CDR3 extends over 14 amino acids.

The V gene is TRBV7-8, the J gene TRBJ2-5; 10 bases align to TRBD1. V was pared by 5 bases and J by 0 bases, with 6 bases of the junction left unmatched. This CDR3 spans 16 amino acids. Germline V gene sequence: CDR1 SGHVS, CDR2 FQNEAQ. CDR3 bases: TGTGCCAGCAGCCCGGACAGGGGGGCCAACCAAGAGACCCAGTACTTC. It encodes CASSPDRGANQETQYF. The full variable domain, its missing parts supplied by reference TRBV7-8 and TRBJ2-5, is GAGVSQSPRYKVAKRGQDVALRCDPISGHVSLFWYQQALGQGPEFLTYFQNEAQLDKSGLPSDRFFAERPEGSVSTLKIQRTQQEDSAVYLCASSPDRGANQETQYFGPGTRLLVL.

This chain uses TRBV18 with TRBJ1-2, with TRBD1 matching over 8 bases. With 3 bases clipped from V and 5 bases from J, the junction kept 5 bases outside the gene matches. The CDR3 is made up of 14 amino acids. CDR1 is KGHSH and CDR2 is LQKENI in the germline V gene. The CDR3 loop reads CASSPQDRDYGYTF. CDR3 DNA: TGTGCCAGCTCACCCCAGGACAGGGATTATGGCTACACCTTC.

Details on this clone: An end of the junction differs from the germline gene, which may be a read error. This chain joins TRBV6-5 and TRBJ2-6; no definite D call. Germline V gene sequence: CDR1 MNHEY, CDR2 SVGAGI. The CDR3 loop spans 13 amino acids. This CDR3 is CASSYSGANVLTF. The CDR3 DNA reads as TGTGCCAGCAGCTACTCTGGGGCCAACGTCCTGACTTTC.

The chain uses TRBV7-3 and TRBJ2-5; D might be TRBD2 (6 bases). The CDR3 runs 15 residues. CDR1 is SGHTA and CDR2 is FQGTGA in the germline V gene. V was clipped by 0 bases and J by 1 base, with 9 bases between them. The CDR3 region is CASSLTGTPQETQYF. The CDR3 DNA sequence: TGTGCCAGCAGCTTAACAGGGACTCCCCAAGAGACCCAGTACTTC.

The rearrangement joins TRBV7-6 to TRBJ2-5; 12 bases map to TRBD2. V lost 1 base, J lost 5 bases, and 5 bases stayed unmatched. CDR1 and CDR2 (germline): SGHVS, FNYEAQ. This CDR3 region has 16 residues. The CDR3: CASSLGLAGVTETQYF. The CDR3, as DNA: TGTGCCAGCAGCTTAGGACTAGCGGGAGTCACGGAGACCCAGTACTTC.

V is TRBV5-6 and J is TRBJ2-1, with D possibly being TRBD1 (5 bases). Trimming removed 0 bases from V and 10 bases from J, with 5 bases in between. This CDR3 is 11 amino acids long. CDR1 SGHDT and CDR2 YYEEEE come from the germline V gene. The CDR3 loop reads CASSLGGEQFF. The CDR3 DNA reads TGTGCCAGCAGCTTGGGGGGCGAGCAGTTCTTC.

V usage is TRBV7-8 and J usage is TRBJ1-2, with D perhaps TRBD1 (5 bases). CDR1 and CDR2 from the germline V gene are SGHVS and FQNEAQ. This CDR3 region has 14 residues. The V end was cut by 2 bases, the J end by 4 bases, with 11 bases between. The CDR3 here is CASSLSAGVYGYTF. The CDR3 region has the DNA TGTGCCAGCAGCTTATCCGCGGGGGTCTATGGCTACACCTTC.

The chain combines TRBV2 with TRBJ2-1; 11 nucleotides line up with TRBD2. J was trimmed by 7 bases and V by 6 bases; bases with no gene match: 2. Looked up from germline, CDR1 is SNHLY and CDR2 is FYNNEI. The CDR3 covers 13 residues. CDR3 DNA: TGTGCCAGCAGAAGGACTAGCGGGAATGAGCAGTTCTTC. This gives the protein CASRRTSGNEQFF.

The chain combines TRBV2 with TRBJ1-2, with 7 nucleotides matching TRBD1. The CDR3 covers 11 residues. Unmatched junction bases numbered 3, after V lost 6 bases and J lost 8 bases. The germline gives CDR1 SNHLY, CDR2 FYNNEI. This chain's CDR3 is CASRQGSGYTF. The CDR3 DNA sequence: TGTGCCAGCAGACAGGGGAGCGGCTACACCTTC.

The chain couples TRBV7-2 to TRBJ2-5; TRBD2 agrees at 8 bases. CDR3 size: 13 residues. Germline CDR1 SGHTA, CDR2 FQGNSA. J was trimmed by 4 bases and V by 6 bases; bases with no gene match: 4. The CDR3 DNA is TGTGCCAGCAGGGGGAGCGGGGGAGAGACCCAGTACTTC. Protein product: CASRGSGGETQYF.

The J gene is TRBJ2-1, the V gene TRBV6-4; 8 nucleotides line up with TRBD2. V lost 4 bases and J lost 3; bases outside the gene matches: 8. Per germline, CDR1 MRHNA and CDR2 SNTAGT. The CDR3 has 16 amino acids. The CDR3 nucleotides read TGTGCCAGCAGTGGAGACGGGAGGGCGGACTACAATGAGCAGTTCTTC. It yields the protein CASSGDGRADYNEQFF.

The genes are TRBV6-5 and TRBJ2-7, with a possible D match to TRBD2 (5 bases). CDR1 is MNHEY and CDR2 is SVGAGI in the germline V gene. The CDR3 loop spans 12 amino acids. Trimming removed 3 bases at V and 5 bases at J, with 8 bases between. CDR3 in amino acids: CASSYYGNEQYF. In DNA form, the CDR3 reads TGTGCCAGCAGTTATTACGGGAACGAGCAGTACTTC.

The chain couples TRBV4-1 to TRBJ1-6; a weak D match, TRBD1 (6 bases). Germline lookup yields CDR1 MGHRA and CDR2 YSYEKL. This CDR3 contains 15 residues. The V gene lost 1 base and the J gene lost 10 bases, with 14 bases spanning the gap. This CDR3 reads CASSQANRVGSPLHF. The CDR3 DNA follows: TGCGCCAGCAGCCAAGCTAACAGGGTCGGGTCACCCCTCCACTTT.

The rearrangement links TRBV25-1 to TRBJ2-3; no clear D gene. V was trimmed by 7 bases and J by 6 bases, leaving 8 bases between them. From germline, CDR1 is MGHDK and CDR2 SYGVNS. This CDR3 is 11 amino acids long. This CDR3 reads CASTWADTQYF. For the CDR3, the DNA is TGTGCCAGCACTTGGGCGGATACGCAGTATTTT. The full variable domain, in which reference TRBV25-1 and TRBJ2-3 provide the parts outside the CDR3, is EADIYQTPRYLVIGTGKKITLECSQTMGHDKMYWYQQDPGMELHLIHYSYGVNSTEKGDLSSESTVSRIRTEHFPLTLESARPSHTSQYLCASTWADTQYFGPGTRLTVL.

This sequence joins TRBV25-1 and TRBJ1-3; D unresolved. CDR3 length equals 15 residues. The V gene's germline CDR1 is MGHDK and CDR2 SYGVNS. With 0 bases removed from V and 5 bases from J, the gap between germline ends came to 11 bases. The CDR3 coding sequence is TGTGCCAGCAGTGAATATCTCAGCGGCCGAAACACCATATATTTT. Its protein product is CASSEYLSGRNTIYF.

This chain joins TRBV25-1 and TRBJ1-4, with TRBD1 matching 9 bases. From germline, CDR1 is MGHDK and CDR2 SYGVNS. The CDR3 contains 14 residues. J was trimmed by 9 bases and V by 4 bases; bases with no gene match: 6. CDR3 coding DNA: TGTGCCAGCAGTGCCAGACAGGGGGTCCAAAAACTGTTTTTT. Translating gives CASSARQGVQKLFF. Looking up the rest from reference TRBV25-1 and TRBJ1-4 gives the full variable domain: EADIYQTPRYLVIGTGKKITLECSQTMGHDKMYWYQQDPGMELHLIHYSYGVNSTEKGDLSSESTVSRIRTEHFPLTLESARPSHTSQYLCASSARQGVQKLFFGSGTQLSVL.

The chain carries TRBV5-6 and TRBJ1-1, with D unclear. Germline V gives CDR1 SGHDT, CDR2 YYEEEE. The CDR3 is 15 amino acids. V was clipped by 2 bases and J by 6 bases, with 17 bases between them. The CDR3 here is CASSFILSTQPEAFF. The CDR3 bases are TGTGCCAGCAGCTTTATACTGTCGACTCAACCTGAAGCTTTCTTT.

The V and J genes are TRBV5-1 and TRBJ2-7; TRBD2 is a possible D gene (5 bases). Trimming removed 0 bases at V and 5 bases at J, with 15 bases between. The CDR3 is 15 amino acids. CDR1 is SGHRS, CDR2 YFSETQ, per germline. The CDR3 DNA reads TGCGCCAGCAGCTTGGGGGCGGGCGAGAGGCACGAGCAGTACTTC. It translates to CASSLGAGERHEQYF.

This chain joins TRBV4-2 and TRBJ2-1; possibly TRBD2 for D (6 bases). Germline CDR1 reads LGHNA; CDR2 reads YNFKEQ. The CDR3 is made up of 17 amino acids. V was clipped by 0 bases and J by 1 base, with 13 bases between them. The DNA of the CDR3 is TGTGCCAGCAGCCAAGAAGGGCGACTAGAATCCTACAATGAGCAGTTCTTC. It yields the protein CASSQEGRLESYNEQFF.

The V and J genes are TRBV11-1 and TRBJ2-7, with 8 bases fitting TRBD2. The CDR3 extends over 16 amino acids. J lost 2 bases, V lost 1 base, and 7 bases had no gene match. Germline CDR1 is SGHAT and CDR2 is FQDESV (reference sequence). The CDR3 DNA is TGTGCCAGCAGCTTAGTCCCAGCGGGGGTTACCTACGAGCAGTACTTC. This encodes CASSLVPAGVTYEQYF. The full variable domain, rest sourced from reference TRBV11-1 and TRBJ2-7, is EAEVAQSPRYKITEKSQAVAFWCDPISGHATLYWYRQILGQGPELLVQFQDESVVDDSQLPKDRFSAERLKGVDSTLKIQPAELGDSAMYLCASSLVPAGVTYEQYFGPGTRLTVT.

The chain recombines TRBV19 with TRBJ1-1; 8 nucleotides agree with TRBD1. After removal of 5 bases from V and 5 bases from J, the junction contained 7 bases not matched to a gene. The length of the CDR3 is 14 residues. CDR1 LNHDA and CDR2 SQIVND come from the germline V gene (reference sequence). CDR3 in DNA: TGTGCCAGTAGTCCGCAGGGGGCATGGACTGAAGCTTTCTTT. It translates to CASSPQGAWTEAFF.

The chain links TRBV6-5 to TRBJ1-2; tentatively, D is TRBD1 (6 bases). The CDR3 runs 14 residues. V was trimmed by 2 bases and J by 5 bases, leaving 12 bases between them. In germline, CDR1 is MNHEY, CDR2 SVGAGI. CDR3 loop: CASSYDGQPYGYTF. CDR3 DNA: TGTGCCAGCAGTTACGACGGACAGCCATATGGCTACACCTTC.

V usage is TRBV7-9 and J usage is TRBJ1-4; 7 bases match TRBD1. This CDR3 contains 16 residues. CDR1 and CDR2 from the germline V gene are SEHNR and FQNEAQ (reference sequence). Trimming cost V 0 bases and J 8 bases; bases outside gene matches: 9. The DNA for the CDR3 is TGTGCCAGCAGCTTAGCCCGACAGGGCCTAGGAGAAAAACTGTTTTTT. It is translated as CASSLARQGLGEKLFF.

This clone was picked up a small number of times. The rearrangement links TRBV5-1 to TRBJ2-2; a weak D match, TRBD1 (6 bases). The CDR3 runs 17 residues. The V end lost 0 bases, the J end lost 3 bases, and 15 bases lay between the germline ends. Germline loops: CDR1 SGHRS, CDR2 YFSETQ. The CDR3 region is CASSLEVSGAHTGELFF. The CDR3 DNA is TGCGCCAGCAGCTTGGAAGTCTCAGGGGCTCACACCGGGGAGCTGTTTTTT. Full variable domain (rest looked up from reference TRBV5-1 and TRBJ2-2): KAGVTQTPRYLIKTRGQQVTLSCSPISGHRSVSWYQQTPGQGLQFLFEYFSETQRNKGNFPGRFSGRQFSNSRSEMNVSTLELGDSALYLCASSLEVSGAHTGELFFGEGSRLTVL.

This clone has a single count. The V call is TRBV5-1, the J call TRBJ2-7, with D possibly being TRBD2 (5 bases). The CDR3 has 13 residues. Trimming stripped 3 bases from V and 2 bases from J, with 9 bases between. Germline CDR1 is SGHRS and CDR2 is YFSETQ. CDR3 sequence: CASSSEGPYEQYF. DNA of the CDR3: TGCGCCAGCAGCTCCGAGGGCCCCTACGAGCAGTACTTC.

The chain combines TRBV9 with TRBJ1-1; D is ambiguous. CDR3 length equals 15 residues. Trimming removed 0 bases at V and 0 bases at J, with 9 bases between. Per the germline V gene, CDR1 is SGDLS and CDR2 is YYNGEE. The CDR3 region is CASSVAGNMNTEAFF. The CDR3 DNA follows: TGTGCCAGCAGCGTAGCAGGTAACATGAACACTGAAGCTTTCTTT. Looking up the rest from reference TRBV9 and TRBJ1-1 gives the full variable domain: DSGVTQTPKHLITATGQRVTLRCSPRSGDLSVYWYQQSLDQGLQFLIQYYNGEERAKGNILERFSAQQFPDLHSELNLSSLELGDSALYFCASSVAGNMNTEAFFGQGTRLTVV.

The chain links TRBV29-1 to TRBJ2-7, with 7 bases aligning to TRBD1. Germline-derived CDR1 and CDR2 are SQVTM and ANQGSEA. V was pared by 1 base and J by 1 base, with 4 bases of the junction left unmatched. This CDR3 is built from 14 residues. The CDR3 is CSVEGDRESYEQYF. The DNA for the CDR3 is TGCAGCGTTGAAGGAGACAGGGAGTCCTACGAGCAGTACTTC.

The chain combines TRBV14 with TRBJ1-2; D remains unclear. Trimming shortened V by 2 bases and J by 4 bases, and 14 bases separated the two germline ends. Per germline, CDR1 SGHDN and CDR2 FVKESK. This CDR3 comprises 15 residues. In DNA form, the CDR3 reads TGTGCCAGCAGCCAATCCGGGGTGAGGGCCTATGGCTACACCTTC. Translation gives CASSQSGVRAYGYTF. The variable domain in full, with the rest retrieved from reference TRBV14 and TRBJ1-2, is EAGVTQFPSHSVIEKGQTVTLRCDPISGHDNLYWYRRVMGKEIKFLLHFVKESKQDESGMPNNRFLAERTGGTYSTLKVQPAELEDSGVYFCASSQSGVRAYGYTFGSGTRLTVV.

The rearrangement links TRBV29-1 to TRBJ2-5; 7 nucleotides agree with TRBD2. From germline, CDR1 is SQVTM and CDR2 ANQGSEA. Trimming removed 7 bases from V and 6 bases from J; junction bases left unmatched: 11. There are 13 residues in the CDR3. The CDR3 loop reads CSAEGEGWKTQYF. The CDR3 DNA is TGCAGCGCCGAAGGGGAGGGGTGGAAGACCCAGTACTTC.